The 9 T cell receptor beta chains reported below all come from one sample, sequenced in a study of immune evolution from preneoplasia to lung adenocarcinoma. The data were produced by immunoSEQ multiplex PCR, yet TCRdb's version contains in-frame clones alone and is incomplete. Among approximately 6,600 clones listed, 60% to 75% were seen once. The sequenced sample consisted of FFPE adjacent normal lung tissue. These receptors were taken from a donor at least 70 years old with lung adenocarcinoma.

The chain employs TRBV19 and TRBJ1-2, with D unclear. The CDR3 is made up of 13 amino acids. V shed 0 bases and J shed 9 bases, with 11 bases lying between them. The germline V gene encodes CDR1 LNHDA and CDR2 SQIVND (reference sequence). The CDR3 reads CASSIEGLLSYTF. In DNA, the CDR3 is TGTGCCAGTAGTATAGAAGGATTACTAAGCTACACCTTC.

This clone turned up a few times. This sequence joins TRBV5-1 and TRBJ1-6, with D possibly matching TRBD1 (5 bases). CDR1 and CDR2 from the germline V gene are SGHRS and YFSETQ. The CDR3 is 17 amino acids. Trimming removed 0 bases from V and 7 bases from J, with 17 bases in between. CDR3: CASSLAPGVNLNSPLHF. The CDR3 DNA follows: TGCGCCAGCAGCTTGGCCCCGGGGGTGAACCTGAATTCACCCCTCCACTTT.

The chain carries TRBV9 and TRBJ2-5; tentatively, D is TRBD2 (6 bases). Germline CDR1 reads SGDLS; CDR2 reads YYNGEE. This CDR3 comprises 14 residues. Between the trimmed V and J ends, which lost 3 bases and 4 bases, there was a span of 13 bases. The CDR3 here is CASSAAGTGETQYF. The DNA of the CDR3 is TGTGCCAGCAGCGCGGCGGGGACTGGAGAGACCCAGTACTTC.

V usage is TRBV29-1 and J usage is TRBJ2-7, with D hard to call. The CDR3 sequence is 14 residues long. Trimming took off 8 bases at V and 2 bases at J, with 19 bases between the two ends. The germline V gene has CDR1 SQVTM and CDR2 ANQGSEA. The CDR3 protein is CSPSGVRPPYEQYF. DNA of the CDR3: TGCAGCCCCAGTGGAGTCAGGCCGCCCTACGAGCAGTACTTC.

The V and J genes are TRBV6-5 and TRBJ1-1, with no clear D. Germline CDR1 and CDR2: MNHEY and SVGAGI. With 0 bases removed from V and 0 bases from J, the gap between germline ends came to 11 bases. The CDR3 spans 16 residues. Here the CDR3 DNA reads TGTGCCAGCAGTTACTCGAGACGGCTATTGAACACTGAAGCTTTCTTT. Translation: CASSYSRRLLNTEAFF.

The J gene is TRBJ2-7, the V gene TRBV11-2; D gene uncertain. The germline V gene encodes CDR1 SGHAT and CDR2 FQNNGV. The CDR3 totals 14 residues. The V end lost 1 base, the J end lost 2 bases, and 9 bases lay between the germline ends. The CDR3 DNA follows: TGTGCCAGCAGCTTAGTGGCCGGAACCTACGAGCAGTACTTC. Its protein is CASSLVAGTYEQYF. Complete variable domain (other parts from reference TRBV11-2 and TRBJ2-7): EAGVAQSPRYKIIEKRQSVAFWCNPISGHATLYWYQQILGQGPKLLIQFQNNGVVDDSQLPKDRFSAERLKGVDSTLKIQPAKLEDSAVYLCASSLVAGTYEQYFGPGTRLTVT.

The chain has TRBV7-9 and TRBJ2-5; unclear D gene. The CDR3 consists of 12 residues. Per germline, CDR1 SEHNR and CDR2 FQNEAQ (reference sequence). V lost 5 bases and J 5 bases, leaving 9 bases between the germline ends. The CDR3 protein is CASSPDGETQYF. The CDR3 DNA is TGTGCCAGCAGCCCCGACGGGGAGACCCAGTACTTC.

CDR3 sequence reads: CASSLLPLNTEAFF. CDR3 nucleotide sequence: TGTGCCAGCAGCTTGCTTCCATTGAACACTGAAGCTTTCTTT. The chain uses TRBV5-5 and TRBJ1-1; no firm D call. The germline V and J ends were trimmed by 1 base and 0 bases, with 7 bases remaining between them. CDR1 is SGHKS and CDR2 is YYEKEE in the germline V gene (reference sequence). This CDR3 spans 14 amino acids.

This chain uses TRBV18 with TRBJ1-1; D is unclear. Germline V gene sequence: CDR1 KGHSH, CDR2 LQKENI. The CDR3 extends over 14 amino acids. Trimming stripped 3 bases from V and 1 base from J, with 9 bases between. The CDR3 here is CASSPGWGNTEAFF. The CDR3 region has the DNA TGTGCCAGCTCACCGGGGTGGGGGAACACTGAAGCTTTCTTT.